This T cell receptor (beta chain) was sequenced for a study of OX40 agonist ivuxolimab in advanced cancers. This clone was recorded only once. Here immunoSEQ multiplex PCR was the method, and the copy in TCRdb shows in-frame clones only, minus some. The sample gives roughly 56,000 clones, roughly 86% of which show up once; 2% to 3% is in the top ten. CDR3 length equals 13 residues. Trimming took 3 bases from V and 5 from J, leaving 13 bases between them. Germline loops: CDR1 GTSNPN, CDR2 SVGIG (reference sequence). The chain joins TRBV30 to TRBJ1-1; tentative D call: TRBD1 (5 bases). This receptor was taken from an adult with an advanced solid tumor such as melanoma, head and neck, liver or kidney cancer. The sample consisted of CD4+ or CD8+ T cells sorted from blood, taken in a trial of the OX40 agonist ivuxolimab. The CDR3 nucleotides are TGTGCCTGGAGCGCCACAGGAGGAACTGAAGCTTTCTTT. It is translated as CAWSATGGTEAFF.